Following are 4 T cell receptor beta chains from one sample sequenced in a study of blood T cell repertoires in COVID-19. Repertoires were generated with immunoSEQ multiplex PCR, while TCRdb's copy carries only in-frame clones and drops some. Of approximately 94,000 clones listed, 80% were seen once; the top ten hold roughly an eighth. Sequencing input: peripheral blood. These receptor sequences come from a woman between 70 and 85 years old with acute or convalescent COVID-19.

V usage is TRBV3-1 (or the pseudogene TRBV3-2) and J usage is TRBJ2-7, with a weak D call TRBD2 (6 bases). This CDR3 spans 16 amino acids. V was pared by 1 base and J by 4 bases, with 17 bases between. Germline CDR1 LGHDT, CDR2 YNNKEL (reference sequence). The CDR3 DNA reads TGTGCCAGCAGCCAAGGGACCGCGGGACGGTTATACGAGCAGTACTTC. As protein: CASSQGTAGRLYEQYF.

CDR3 nucleotides: TGTGCCACCAGCAGAGGGGGACAAGTTGGGGGCTACACCTTC. As protein: CATSRGGQVGGYTF. The genes are TRBV15 and TRBJ1-2, with D tentatively TRBD1 (6 bases). The CDR3 length is 14 residues. The germline V gene encodes CDR1 LNHNV and CDR2 YYDKDF (reference sequence). V was pared by 1 base and J by 8 bases, with 14 bases between.

The chain carries TRBV7-2 and TRBJ2-7, with D possibly matching TRBD1 (7 bases). CDR3 length: 17 amino acids. Per the germline V gene, CDR1 is SGHTA and CDR2 is FQGNSA. Trimming took 1 base from V and 8 from J, leaving 24 bases between them. The CDR3 reads CASSLVGAGQSPVQQYV. CDR3 coding DNA: TGTGCCAGCAGCTTAGTGGGGGCGGGACAGAGCCCAGTCCAGCAGTACGTC.

V is TRBV7-2 and J is TRBJ2-3, with 12 positions matching TRBD1. V gave up 2 bases and J gave up 6 bases; unmatched junction bases: 12. The germline V gene encodes CDR1 SGHTA and CDR2 FQGNSA. The CDR3 runs to 18 residues. The CDR3 spells CASSLSAGTGGSADTQYF. In nucleotides, the CDR3 is TGTGCCAGCAGCTTATCCGCCGGGACAGGGGGCTCCGCGGATACGCAGTATTTT. Complete variable domain (other parts from reference TRBV7-2 and TRBJ2-3): GAGVSQSPSNKVTEKGKDVELRCDPISGHTALYWYRQSLGQGLEFLIYFQGNSAPDKSGLPSDRFSAERTGGSVSTLTIQRTQQEDSAVYLCASSLSAGTGGSADTQYFGPGTRLTVL.